The 31 T cell receptor beta chains below all came from one sample that was sequenced in a study of CD8 T cells in ankylosing spondylitis. Overall study findings and caveats: Blood from ankylosing spondylitis patients appeared to carry a characteristic roughly eight-variant TCR beta motif.

Antigens for these TCRs are unknown. From the 5' RACE reads, TCRdb called clonotypes with MiXCR, one entry per CDR3 protein. The sample lists under 250,000 distinct CDR3 sequences; 7.3% were seen once. Sequenced input: blood, either unsorted or a sorted T cell fraction (not recorded which). These receptors were obtained from a male donor with ankylosing spondylitis.

This clonotype appeared many times. V is TRBV29-1 and J is TRBJ2-4; D possibly corresponds to TRBD2 (6 bases). V was shortened by 7 bases and J by 4 bases, with 14 bases between the two germline ends. Germline V lookup: CDR1 SQVTM, CDR2 ANQGSEA. The CDR3 contains 13 residues. The CDR3 DNA reads TGCAGCGCCCAGACTAGAACTAAAAACATTCAGTACTTC. This codes for CSAQTRTKNIQYF.

In this sample, this clonotype turned up many times. The rearrangement links TRBV6-4 to TRBJ2-3, with 10 bases that match TRBD2. Germline trimming cut 5 bases from V and 2 bases from J; bases unmatched to any gene: 7. CDR3 length equals 16 residues. Germline V gene sequence: CDR1 MRHNA, CDR2 SNTAGT. CDR3: CASSPSLAGFTDTQYF. The CDR3 DNA reads as TGTGCCAGCAGTCCCTCACTAGCGGGGTTCACAGATACGCAGTATTTT.

This clonotype was picked up many times. The J gene is TRBJ2-5, the V gene TRBV28; tentative D call: TRBD1 (6 bases). Germline CDR1 and CDR2: MDHEN and SYDVKM. The CDR3 loop spans 15 amino acids. V lost 4 bases and J lost 3, with 15 bases in between. CDR3 amino acids: CASSWDTRREETQYF. In DNA, the CDR3 is TGTGCCAGCAGTTGGGACACCCGCCGGGAAGAGACCCAGTACTTC.

This clonotype was detected many times. The V call is TRBV7-9, the J call TRBJ2-3, with D hard to call. The CDR3 contains 13 residues. Trimming stripped 1 base from V and 0 bases from J, with 2 bases between. The germline gives CDR1 SEHNR, CDR2 FQNEAQ (reference sequence). CDR3 bases: TGTGCCAGCAGCTTAGTAAGCACAGATACGCAGTATTTT. Protein product: CASSLVSTDTQYF.

J is TRBJ1-1 and V is TRBV7-9; a weak D match, TRBD1 (5 bases). CDR1 and CDR2 from the germline V gene are SEHNR and FQNEAQ (reference sequence). This CDR3 has 16 residues. The V and J ends lost 0 bases and 1 base respectively, with 12 bases between them. The CDR3 protein is CASSLAGGLTNTEAFF. CDR3 in DNA: TGTGCCAGCAGCTTAGCTGGGGGGTTGACGAACACTGAAGCTTTCTTT.

This clonotype came up a few times. The J gene is TRBJ2-7, the V gene TRBV27; D remains unclear. Germline V CDR1 and CDR2: MNHEY, SMNVEV (reference sequence). V gave up 6 bases and J gave up 0 bases, with 12 bases separating them. This CDR3 comprises 14 residues. The CDR3 sequence is CASSLSGVSYEQYF. The CDR3 region has the DNA TGTGCCAGCAGCCTCTCCGGTGTCTCCTACGAGCAGTACTTC.

This clonotype occurred many times. The V gene is TRBV29-1, the J gene TRBJ2-1; possibly TRBD1 or TRBD2 for D (5 bases each). Per the germline V gene, CDR1 is SQVTM and CDR2 is ANQGSEA. V lost 5 bases and J lost 10, with 21 bases in between. The CDR3 is 14 amino acids. The CDR3 spells CSVKIWDRQDEQFF. CDR3 nucleotide sequence: TGCAGCGTTAAGATTTGGGACCGTCAGGACGAGCAGTTCTTC.

There are many counts of this clonotype. This chain uses TRBV20-1 with TRBJ2-1, with D uncertain. Per the germline V gene, CDR1 is DFQATT and CDR2 is SNEGSKA (reference sequence). The ends were cut back, 3 bases at V and 0 bases at J, with 9 bases in the middle. This CDR3 spans 14 amino acids. The CDR3 bases are TGCAGTGCTAGCTTCTCCATCTCCTACAATGAGCAGTTCTTC. It specifies CSASFSISYNEQFF.

This clonotype was observed a few times. This chain joins TRBV27 and TRBJ2-1; TRBD2 agrees at 14 bases. J lost 7 bases, V lost 2 bases, and 13 bases had no gene match. The CDR3 totals 19 residues. In germline, CDR1 is MNHEY, CDR2 SMNVEV (reference sequence). This CDR3 is CASSLHGLAGGVVQNEQFF. DNA for the CDR3: TGTGCCAGCAGTTTACATGGACTAGCGGGGGGCGTGGTTCAGAATGAGCAGTTCTTC.

A few counts support this clonotype. The rearrangement uses TRBV12-5 and TRBJ2-1; D may be TRBD1 (5 bases). Germline CDR1 is LGHNT and CDR2 is FRNRAP. The V and J ends lost 2 bases and 4 bases respectively, with 9 bases between them. The CDR3 loop spans 14 amino acids. CDR3 protein: CASGLLGEYNEQFF. The CDR3 DNA follows: TGTGCTAGTGGTTTGCTAGGGGAATACAATGAGCAGTTCTTC.

This clonotype showed up many times. The chain uses TRBV9 and TRBJ1-3; 7 nucleotides agree with TRBD1. The CDR3 is 17 residues long. Per the germline V gene, CDR1 is SGDLS and CDR2 is YYNGEE. The V segment lost 0 bases and the J segment 3 bases; nucleotides outside the gene matches: 9. The CDR3 is CASSVDGGGSYGNTIYF. CDR3 DNA sequence: TGTGCCAGCAGCGTAGATGGAGGGGGCTCATATGGAAACACCATATATTTT. Complete variable domain (other parts from reference TRBV9 and TRBJ1-3): DSGVTQTPKHLITATGQRVTLRCSPRSGDLSVYWYQQSLDQGLQFLIQYYNGEERAKGNILERFSAQQFPDLHSELNLSSLELGDSALYFCASSVDGGGSYGNTIYFGEGSWLTVV.

This clonotype has a count of ten or more. The chain carries TRBV12-3 or TRBV12-4 and TRBJ1-4; a possible D gene is TRBD1 (5 bases). The CDR3 loop spans 16 amino acids. With 5 bases removed from V and 8 bases from J, the gap between germline ends came to 21 bases. The CDR3 loop is CASSPEGRWPQEKLFF. In DNA form, the CDR3 reads TGTGCCAGCAGTCCTGAGGGGAGGTGGCCGCAGGAAAAACTGTTTTTT.

This clonotype was seen repeatedly, ten times or more. This chain uses TRBV5-1 with TRBJ2-3, with 8 nucleotides matching TRBD2. CDR1 is SGHRS and CDR2 is YFSETQ in the germline V gene. The V and J ends lost 4 bases and 0 bases, in that order; junction bases with no gene match: 4. This CDR3 region has 15 residues. DNA of the CDR3: TGCGCCAGCAGCGTGCGGGGGGCTAGCACAGATACGCAGTATTTT. It yields the protein CASSVRGASTDTQYF.

This clonotype came up many times. The chain carries TRBV11-3 and TRBJ2-1; 9 positions agree with TRBD2. The V segment lost 5 bases and the J segment 8 bases; nucleotides outside the gene matches: 10. The CDR3 covers 15 residues. Germline values: CDR1 SGHNT, CDR2 YENEEA. CDR3 amino acids: CASSLLLAGTDEQFF. For the CDR3, the DNA is TGTGCCAGCAGCCTCCTGCTAGCGGGGACGGATGAGCAGTTCTTC.

This chain links TRBV5-6 with TRBJ1-5; D is undetermined. From germline, CDR1 is SGHDT and CDR2 YYEEEE. There are 13 residues in the CDR3. V lost 3 bases, J lost 4 bases, and 8 bases lay in between. This CDR3 is CASSSAGNQPQHF. The CDR3 nucleotides are TGTGCCAGCAGCTCCGCGGGGAATCAGCCCCAGCATTTT.

This clonotype was found many times. The rearrangement joins TRBV24-1 to TRBJ1-5, with D tentatively TRBD1 (6 bases). Germline V gives CDR1 KGHDR, CDR2 SFDVKD. This CDR3 spans 15 amino acids. V lost 5 bases, J lost 2 bases, and 12 bases lay in between. CDR3 region: CATSVSGQGNQPQHF. CDR3 DNA sequence: TGTGCCACCAGTGTCTCGGGACAAGGCAATCAGCCCCAGCATTTT.

The sample holds many counts of this clonotype. The genes are TRBV7-9 and TRBJ1-2; D unresolved. CDR1 and CDR2 (germline): SEHNR, FQNEAQ (reference sequence). V dropped 1 base and J dropped 6 bases, with 9 bases sitting between them. The CDR3 is 13 amino acids. CDR3 loop: CASSLGLFNGYTF. Here the CDR3 DNA reads TGTGCCAGCAGCTTAGGACTGTTTAATGGCTACACCTTC. The whole variable domain, filled in from reference TRBV7-9 and TRBJ1-2, reads DTGVSQNPRHKITKRGQNVTFRCDPISEHNRLYWYRQTLGQGPEFLTYFQNEAQLEKSRLLSDRFSAERPKGSFSTLEIQRTEQGDSAMYLCASSLGLFNGYTFGSGTRLTVV.

V gene TRBV10-2 combines with J gene TRBJ2-3; weak D call: TRBD1 (6 bases). V dropped 4 bases and J dropped 0 bases, with 14 bases sitting between them. Germline V CDR1 and CDR2: WSHSY, SAAADI. The CDR3 sequence is 16 residues long. CDR3 in DNA: TGCGCCAGCAGTGGCCTCGTAAGGGGGAGCACAGATACGCAGTATTTT. It codes for CASSGLVRGSTDTQYF.

There are many counts of this clonotype. The chain uses TRBV29-1 and TRBJ1-2; maybe TRBD1 (6 bases). The CDR3 has 11 residues. Germline values: CDR1 SQVTM, CDR2 ANQGSEA. Trimming cost V 4 bases and J 6 bases, with 9 bases left between them. CDR3 in DNA: TGCAGCGTTGGGTCAGGGGATGGCTACACCTTC. Translating it yields CSVGSGDGYTF.

This clonotype was detected many times. V gene TRBV28 combines with J gene TRBJ2-4; D assignment may be TRBD1 or TRBD2 (6 bases each). The V and J ends lost 5 bases and 9 bases respectively, with 17 bases between them. The V gene's germline CDR1 is MDHEN and CDR2 SYDVKM. The CDR3 consists of 14 residues. The CDR3 nucleotides are TGTGCCAGCAGTCTCCCGGAGGGGGTCACCATTCAGTACTTC. Protein product: CASSLPEGVTIQYF.

The sample holds many counts of this clonotype. V and J are TRBV5-1 and TRBJ1-1, with no clear D. The ends were cut back, 0 bases at V and 5 bases at J, with 8 bases in the middle. This CDR3 spans 13 amino acids. Looked up from germline, CDR1 is SGHRS and CDR2 is YFSETQ. The DNA of the CDR3 is TGCGCCAGCAGCTTGGGCAGGAAGACTGAAGCTTTCTTT. Protein sequence: CASSLGRKTEAFF.

This clonotype was recorded at least ten times. This sequence joins TRBV27 and TRBJ2-2, with 7 nucleotides matching TRBD2. The J segment lost 6 bases and the V segment lost 8 bases, leaving 6 bases of the junction unmatched. CDR1 is MNHEY and CDR2 is SMNVEV in the germline V gene (reference sequence). The CDR3 runs 13 residues. The CDR3 sequence: CASGRAYAGELFF. The CDR3 region has the DNA TGTGCCAGCGGGAGGGCGTACGCCGGGGAGCTGTTTTTT.

V and J are TRBV20-1 and TRBJ2-3, with D uncertain. This CDR3 has 15 amino acids. V was shortened by 4 bases and J by 2 bases, with 16 bases between the two germline ends. CDR1 and CDR2 (germline): DFQATT, SNEGSKA (reference sequence). The CDR3 bases are TGCAGTGCTAACCCGACAAGAGACTCCACAGATACGCAGTATTTT. Translation: CSANPTRDSTDTQYF.

This clonotype has more than one count but fewer than ten. The chain joins TRBV12-3 or TRBV12-4 to TRBJ1-1; D gene ambiguous. Trimming took off 3 bases at V and 1 base at J, with 9 bases between the two ends. The CDR3 contains 14 residues. The CDR3 sequence: CASSFLEGNTEAFF. For the CDR3, the DNA is TGTGCCAGCAGTTTTCTGGAGGGGAACACTGAAGCTTTCTTT.

V usage is TRBV7-9 and J usage is TRBJ2-2; the match to TRBD2 covers 7 bases. This CDR3 region has 16 residues. V lost 6 bases to trimming and J lost 3 bases; unmatched junction nucleotides: 10. The germline CDR1 and CDR2 sequences are SEHNR and FQNEAQ (reference sequence). CDR3 nucleotide sequence: TGTGCCAGCAGAGCGGGACCAGAGGCCTACACCGGGGAGCTGTTTTTT. This encodes CASRAGPEAYTGELFF.

This clonotype appeared a few times. The chain links TRBV7-8 to TRBJ2-7; D possibly corresponds to TRBD1 (6 bases). This CDR3 spans 13 amino acids. The germline V gene encodes CDR1 SGHVS and CDR2 FQNEAQ. The ends were cut back, 5 bases at V and 2 bases at J, with 10 bases in the middle. This CDR3 is CASSMDRAYEQYF. The DNA of the CDR3 is TGTGCCAGCAGCATGGACAGAGCCTACGAGCAGTACTTC.

The chain uses TRBV6-2 or TRBV6-3 and TRBJ1-1, with 8 bases aligning to TRBD1. V lost 2 bases, J lost 0 bases, and 2 bases stayed unmatched. CDR3 length equals 15 residues. CDR1 and CDR2 (germline): MNHEY, SVGEGT. CDR3 loop: CASSYGDRLNTEAFF. CDR3 nucleotide sequence: TGTGCCAGCAGTTACGGGGACAGGTTGAACACTGAAGCTTTCTTT.

This sequence joins TRBV6-1 and TRBJ1-5; tentatively, D is TRBD1 (5 bases). The length of the CDR3 is 13 residues. V lost 4 bases, J lost 11 bases, and 15 bases lay in between. CDR1 is MNHNS, CDR2 SASEGT, per germline. CDR3 nucleotides: TGTGCCAGCAGTGGGGACCGCCGGGGGGCCCAGCATTTT. Translating gives CASSGDRRGAQHF.

V is TRBV11-2 and J is TRBJ2-1, with D unresolved. The CDR3 length is 15 residues. V lost 4 bases to trimming and J lost 3 bases, with 13 bases between them. Germline V lookup: CDR1 SGHAT, CDR2 FQNNGV. This CDR3 is CASSSWTENYNEQFF. As DNA, the CDR3 is TGTGCCAGCAGCTCCTGGACGGAAAACTACAATGAGCAGTTCTTC.

The rearrangement joins TRBV11-2 to TRBJ2-1, with 9 bases matching TRBD2. Germline lookup yields CDR1 SGHAT and CDR2 FQNNGV. V lost 3 bases and J lost 9; bases outside the gene matches: 6. There are 14 residues in the CDR3. The CDR3 sequence: CASSLASGATEQFF. CDR3 coding DNA: TGTGCCAGCAGCTTGGCTAGCGGGGCTACTGAGCAGTTCTTC.

This clonotype was picked up many times. The genes are TRBV27 and TRBJ2-7, with D maybe TRBD1 (5 bases). Trimming removed 3 bases from V and 2 bases from J, with 8 bases in between. The germline V gene encodes CDR1 MNHEY and CDR2 SMNVEV (reference sequence). The CDR3 contains 13 residues. The CDR3 is CASSFGQTYEQYF. CDR3 DNA sequence: TGTGCCAGCAGTTTTGGACAAACCTACGAGCAGTACTTC.